A selection of T cell receptor beta chains follows, all from one sample in a study of T cell responses to AZD1222 COVID-19 vaccine. Sequencing used immunoSEQ multiplex PCR; TCRdb keeps in-frame clones, though not all of them. The sample lists approximately 140,000 clones, 85% to 95% occurring once. Material: peripheral blood, obtained on day 0 of AZD1222 vaccination. The source of these receptors is an adult in good health. Both conserved end residues are part of each CDR3. Each record gives: CDR3 length, clone size, D gene, J gene, V gene, CDR3 protein, CDR3 DNA. The D gene is left open where the match is weak. Expanded clones are given a class, and other clones once, few, many or no size at all.

13,.,.,TRBJ2-5,TRBV7-9,CASSLEDRKTQYF,TGTGCCAGCAGCTTAGAAGACAGAAAGACCCAGTACTTC
17,.,.,TRBJ1-1,TRBV19,CASSIEAGLKMNTEAFF,TGTGCCAGTAGTATAGAGGCAGGGTTAAAGATGAACACTGAAGCTTTCTTT
14,.,TRBD1,TRBJ1-2,TRBV9,CASSKGQGNYGYTF,TGTGCCAGCAGCAAGGGACAGGGGAACTATGGCTACACCTTC
16,.,TRBD1,TRBJ1-4,TRBV15,CATSTQRQGKNEKLFF,TGTGCCACCAGTACACAACGACAGGGGAAGAATGAAAAACTGTTTTTT
12,.,.,TRBJ1-6,TRBV5-1,CASSTGGSPLHF,TGCGCCAGCAGCACTGGCGGGTCACCCCTCCACTTT
19,.,.,TRBJ1-5,TRBV6-2/TRBV6-3,CASSYSRERGAVRNQPQHF,TGTGCCAGCAGTTACTCGCGGGAGCGGGGGGCGGTAAGGAATCAGCCCCAGCATTTT
13,.,.,TRBJ1-2,TRBV3-1/TRBV3-2,CASSLKDSYGYTF,TGTGCCAGCAGCCTTAAGGACAGCTATGGCTACACCTTC
13,.,TRBD1,TRBJ1-2,TRBV28,CASSLTGNYGYTF,TGTGCCAGCAGTTTGACAGGGAACTATGGCTACACCTTC
17,.,TRBD2,TRBJ2-1,TRBV7-9,CASSLERGGPADNEQFF,TGTGCCAGCAGCTTAGAGCGGGGGGGCCCGGCGGACAATGAGCAGTTCTTC
13,.,.,TRBJ1-2,TRBV7-9,CASSVTGNYGYTF,TGTGCCAGCAGCGTCACAGGGAACTATGGCTACACCTTC
12,.,.,TRBJ1-2,TRBV3-1/TRBV3-2,CASRDGGYGYTF,TGTGCCAGCAGGGACGGTGGCTATGGCTACACCTTC
13,.,.,TRBJ1-2,TRBV7-2,CASSLRANYGYTF,TGTGCCAGCAGCTTACGCGCGAACTATGGCTACACCTTC
16,.,TRBD2,TRBJ2-1,TRBV14,CASSQGGGGLYNEQFF,TGTGCCAGCAGCCAAGGGGGCGGGGGGCTTTACAATGAGCAGTTCTTC
13,.,.,TRBJ1-6,TRBV2,CASRGRGLAPLHF,TGTGCCAGCAGGGGCAGGGGTTTGGCACCCCTCCACTTT
16,.,TRBD1,TRBJ1-2,TRBV2,CASRSTGTGGNYGYTF,TGTGCCAGCCGGTCCACCGGGACAGGGGGTAACTATGGCTACACCTTC
13,.,TRBD1,TRBJ1-1,TRBV6-6,CASSYRDRERAFF,TGTGCCAGCAGTTACAGGGACAGGGAAAGAGCTTTCTTT
16,.,TRBD2,TRBJ2-1,TRBV18,CASSVPSGISYNEQFF,TGTGCCAGCTCAGTCCCTAGCGGGATCTCCTACAATGAGCAGTTCTTC
21,few,TRBD1,TRBJ1-1,TRBV15,CATSRGLSEWDRGYLSTEAFF,TGTGCCACCAGCAGAGGTCTGAGTGAGTGGGACAGGGGATATCTAAGCACTGAAGCTTTCTTT
17,.,.,TRBJ2-1,TRBV4-1,CASSQLHPGKSYNEQFF,TGCGCCAGCAGCCAACTACACCCAGGGAAATCCTACAATGAGCAGTTCTTC
15,.,.,TRBJ2-1,TRBV14,CASSQGVSSYNEQFF,TGTGCCAGCAGCCAAGGGGTGAGCTCCTACAATGAGCAGTTCTTC
17,once,TRBD2,TRBJ2-3,TRBV27,CASSPTPSSGSTDTQYF,TGTGCCAGCAGTCCCACACCGTCTAGCGGCAGCACAGATACGCAGTATTTT